The 9 T cell receptor beta chains below come from one sample, sequenced in a study of blood T cell repertoires in COVID-19. The method was immunoSEQ multiplex PCR; TCRdb's version includes in-frame clones alone and lacks a portion of them. The sample has approximately 270,000 clones; 87% are singletons. Input material: peripheral blood. These receptors came from a man between 18 and 29 years old with active or convalescent COVID-19.

This clone came up once. The V gene is TRBV5-6, the J gene TRBJ1-2; TRBD1 aligns across 7 bases. V was clipped by 4 bases and J by 1 base; unmatched bases: 4. Germline loops: CDR1 SGHDT, CDR2 YYEEEE. This CDR3 contains 14 residues. DNA of the CDR3: TGTGCCAGCAGCACGGACAGGCGTAACTATGGCTACACCTTC. Encoded protein: CASSTDRRNYGYTF. The complete variable domain, with remaining parts taken from reference TRBV5-6 and TRBJ1-2, reads DAGVTQSPTHLIKTRGQQVTLRCSPKSGHDTVSWYQQALGQGPQFIFQYYEEEERQRGNFPDRFSGHQFPNYSSELNVNALLLGDSALYLCASSTDRRNYGYTFGSGTRLTVV.

The chain has TRBV4-1 and TRBJ1-3; D not resolved. V was shortened by 4 bases and J by 4 bases, with 8 bases between the two germline ends. Germline values: CDR1 MGHRA, CDR2 YSYEKL. CDR3 length: 13 residues. The CDR3 DNA reads as TGCGCCAGCAGCCTCCCCGGGGGAAACACCATATATTTT. Its translation is CASSLPGGNTIYF.

V gene TRBV5-1 combines with J gene TRBJ1-2; D uncertain. V dropped 4 bases and J dropped 3 bases, with 10 bases sitting between them. Germline V gene data show CDR1 as SGHRS and CDR2 as YFSETQ. The CDR3 covers 13 residues. The CDR3 DNA follows: TGCGCCAGCAGCCCGACTATGGACTATGGCTACACCTTC. Translation: CASSPTMDYGYTF.

The J gene is TRBJ1-2, the V gene TRBV19; 7 bases are a match to TRBD1. V was pared by 5 bases and J by 4 bases, with 10 bases of the junction left unmatched. Per the germline V gene, CDR1 is LNHDA and CDR2 is SQIVND (reference sequence). The CDR3 length is 15 residues. As DNA, the CDR3 is TGTGCCAGTAGTGAGGCCCAGGGGGTCATCTATGGCTACACCTTC. Translating gives CASSEAQGVIYGYTF.

J is TRBJ2-1 and V is TRBV2; tentative D call: TRBD1 (6 bases). V gave up 6 bases and J gave up 0 bases, with 12 bases separating them. Germline CDR1 reads SNHLY; CDR2 reads FYNNEI. The CDR3 is 15 amino acids. In DNA form, the CDR3 reads TGTGCCAGCAGGGGGACACCGAGCTCCTACAATGAGCAGTTCTTC. Protein sequence: CASRGTPSSYNEQFF.

This chain connects TRBV5-1 to TRBJ2-3; 11 positions agree with TRBD2. CDR3 length: 15 residues. V trimming: 2 bases; J trimming: 5 bases; junction bases outside the gene matches: 4. Germline values: CDR1 SGHRS, CDR2 YFSETQ. CDR3 sequence: CASSFSTSGGDTQYF. CDR3 sequence (DNA): TGCGCCAGCAGCTTTAGTACTAGCGGGGGAGATACGCAGTATTTT. Looking up the rest from reference TRBV5-1 and TRBJ2-3 gives the full variable domain: KAGVTQTPRYLIKTRGQQVTLSCSPISGHRSVSWYQQTPGQGLQFLFEYFSETQRNKGNFPGRFSGRQFSNSRSEMNVSTLELGDSALYLCASSFSTSGGDTQYFGPGTRLTVL.

The J gene is TRBJ1-1, the V gene TRBV3-1 (or the pseudogene TRBV3-2); D is possibly TRBD1 (5 bases). Trimming took off 9 bases at V and 1 base at J, with 12 bases between the two ends. Looked up from germline, CDR1 is LGHDT and CDR2 is YNNKEL (reference sequence). The CDR3 extends over 13 amino acids. CDR3 region: CASQDTGNTEAFF. CDR3 sequence (DNA): TGTGCCAGTCAAGACACAGGGAACACTGAAGCTTTCTTT.

The gene calls are TRBV7-3 and TRBJ1-2; 8 bases agree with TRBD1. Germline V gene data show CDR1 as SGHTA and CDR2 as FQGTGA. The junction had 11 bases not matched to a gene; V was cut back by 3 bases and J by 2 bases. CDR3 length: 17 amino acids. The CDR3 DNA reads TGTGCCAGCAGCTTGGCCACAGGGGGGGAAGAAAACTATGGCTACACCTTC. It is translated as CASSLATGGEENYGYTF.

This clone is a singleton in its sample. This sequence joins TRBV6-2 or TRBV6-3 and TRBJ2-7; TRBD1 matches at 9 bases. Germline assignment: CDR1 MNHEY and CDR2 SVGEGT. The CDR3 is made up of 14 amino acids. V was pared by 5 bases and J by 3 bases, with 5 bases of the junction left unmatched. CDR3 DNA: TGTGCCAGCAGTAAACAGGGGGCACTCTACGAGCAGTACTTC. It specifies CASSKQGALYEQYF.